Shown below are 7 T cell receptor beta chains from a single sample sequenced in a study of neoadjuvant anti-PD-1 for oral cavity cancer. Here immunoSEQ multiplex PCR was the method, and the copy in TCRdb shows in-frame clones only, minus some. The repertoire holds approximately 7,800 clones, with roughly three fifths as singletons. The material was tumor tissue, obtained before nivolumab (anti-PD-1) treatment. The receptors derive from a person aged 35 to 85 with oral cavity squamous cell carcinoma.

The chain joins TRBV6-1 to TRBJ1-1, with D hard to call. Trimming stripped 2 bases from V and 8 bases from J, with 15 bases between. The germline V gene encodes CDR1 MNHNS and CDR2 SASEGT. CDR3 length equals 14 residues. CDR3 in DNA: TGTGCCAGCAGTGAACTCGCAGGTAAAGGCGAAGCTTTCTTT. Residues: CASSELAGKGEAFF.

The chain is built from TRBV2 and TRBJ2-2, with D maybe TRBD1 (5 bases). The CDR3 has 14 residues. The V and J ends lost 2 bases and 7 bases respectively, with 11 bases between them. Germline CDR1 reads SNHLY; CDR2 reads FYNNEI. CDR3 nucleotides: TGTGCCAGCAGTGAACTCAGGGCAAACGGGGAGCTGTTTTTT. Translation gives CASSELRANGELFF.

This rearrangement joins TRBV7-9 to TRBJ1-2, with TRBD1 identical over 8 bases. The CDR3 runs to 15 residues. The ends lost 6 bases at V and 1 base at J; junction bases unmatched: 7. Per germline, CDR1 SEHNR and CDR2 FQNEAQ (reference sequence). The CDR3 spells CASRSDRGGNYGYTF. CDR3 bases: TGTGCCAGCAGATCCGACAGGGGTGGTAACTATGGCTACACCTTC.

This clone is medium-sized. The chain recombines TRBV7-8 with TRBJ2-1; 7 bases are a match to TRBD2. The J segment lost 4 bases and the V segment lost 8 bases, leaving 20 bases of the junction unmatched. Germline-derived CDR1 and CDR2 are SGHVS and FQNEAQ. CDR3 length: 18 amino acids. CDR3 sequence reads: CASSGGGRAGASYNEQFF. The CDR3 region has the DNA TGTGCCAGCTCAGGCGGGGGAAGGGCGGGAGCGAGTTACAATGAGCAGTTCTTC.

CDR3 nucleotide sequence: TGTGCCAGCAGCCCCAATCTAGCGGGGGGAGTGAGTGAGCAGTTCTTC. This sequence encodes CASSPNLAGGVSEQFF. V and J are TRBV7-2 and TRBJ2-1; TRBD2 aligns across 11 bases. CDR1 is SGHTA and CDR2 is FQGNSA in the germline V gene. The V segment lost 5 bases and the J segment 9 bases; nucleotides outside the gene matches: 12. CDR3 length equals 16 residues.

This clone was counted only a few times. The chain has TRBV19 and TRBJ1-2, with 7 bases identical to TRBD1. Trimming removed 6 bases from V and 8 bases from J; junction bases left unmatched: 6. The CDR3 is made up of 12 amino acids. CDR1 and CDR2 from the germline V gene are LNHDA and SQIVND (reference sequence). The CDR3 spells CASSQGEQGYTF. The DNA of the CDR3 is TGTGCCAGTAGCCAGGGGGAACAAGGCTACACCTTC.

This clone is labeled as medium-sized (0.01 to 0.1%). The V call is TRBV6-1, the J call TRBJ2-3; 7 bases fit TRBD2. Germline CDR1 and CDR2: MNHNS and SASEGT. CDR3 length: 15 residues. With 5 bases clipped from V and 0 bases from J, the junction kept 5 bases outside the gene matches. CDR3 coding DNA: TGTGCCAGCAGTCGAGCGGGGTCTAGCACAGATACGCAGTATTTT. Translating gives CASSRAGSSTDTQYF.